This T cell receptor (beta chain) was captured by sequencing in a study of metastatic and nonmetastatic thyroid tumors. Study at large: For malignant and benign thyroid patients, tumor or nodule tissue and blood were the sources whose repertoires were compared. The study's findings and limits: Reported TCR beta diversity, measured in blood and tumor, was significantly higher for malignant thyroid tumors than for benign nodules.

In the original workflow: CDR3 differences across clinicopathological groups were used to build a distant-metastasis classifier for papillary thyroid cancer. TCRdb recomputed clones from the PCR reads via MiXCR. The V and J calls reflect TCRdb's pipeline rather than the authors' work. The profile covers 13,000 to 15,000 clones, with almost 30% appearing a single time and 3.9% taken by the ten largest. No patient had received any treatment before thyroid surgery. This clone appeared many times. The antigen remains unidentified. V was pared by 1 base and J by 3 bases, with 13 bases between. This CDR3 has 15 residues. Germline V lookup: CDR1 PRHDT, CDR2 FYEKMQ (reference sequence).

The sample comprised blood. This chain joins TRBV13 and TRBJ2-7; D is uncertain. The sequence came from a female donor with papillary thyroid cancer or a benign thyroid nodule (not recorded which). Some clones in this sample may be carry-over from other donors' samples. This CDR3 is CASSLVLYSFYEQYF. CDR3 in DNA: TGTGCCAGCAGCTTAGTACTCTATTCCTTCTACGAGCAGTACTTC.